This passage covers 29 T cell receptor beta chains from one sample sequenced in a study of TIL therapy for anti-PD-1-resistant metastatic lung cancer. The sample's time point: pre-treatment sample, taken before nivolumab and TIL therapy. Sequencing used immunoSEQ v3. Profiled with immunoSEQ multiplex PCR; TCRdb holds only in-frame clones, not every one. In the table there are about 46,000 clones, roughly 85% of which are singletons. The sample here was blood, taken at baseline. The receptors stem from a person between 25 and 79 years old with non-small cell lung cancer.

This clone was seen a handful of times. The rearrangement links TRBV24-1 to TRBJ2-2, with 14 nucleotides matching TRBD2. V was clipped by 3 bases and J by 5 bases; unmatched bases: 4. Looked up from germline, CDR1 is KGHDR and CDR2 is SFDVKD. The CDR3 extends over 17 amino acids. The CDR3 sequence is CATSDGGLAGDTGELFF. The CDR3 nucleotides read TGTGCCACCAGTGATGGGGGACTAGCGGGAGATACCGGGGAGCTGTTTTTT.

The V gene is TRBV4-3, the J gene TRBJ1-2; D gene unclear. Germline CDR1 is LGHNA and CDR2 is YSLEER. Trimming cost V 3 bases and J 0 bases, with 11 bases left between them. CDR3 length: 15 residues. This CDR3 is CASSQETEPNYGYTF. The CDR3 DNA follows: TGCGCCAGCAGCCAGGAGACGGAGCCTAACTATGGCTACACCTTC.

This clone was seen once. The chain is built from TRBV10-2 and TRBJ2-3, with 8 bases fitting TRBD1. The length of the CDR3 is 16 residues. Germline assignment: CDR1 WSHSY and CDR2 SAAADI. Trimming at V came to 10 bases and at J to 1 base, leaving 13 bases not matched to a gene. CDR3 DNA sequence: TGCGCCACCCTACCAGATTTGACAGGGGGCACAGATACGCAGTATTTT. Its protein product is CATLPDLTGGTDTQYF.

The CDR3 bases are TGTGCCAGCAGGAGAGGGGGGGACTCCGAATCACCCCTCCACTTT. Translating gives CASRRGGDSESPLHF. The V and J genes are TRBV27 and TRBJ1-6, with a weak D call TRBD1 (6 bases). CDR1 MNHEY and CDR2 SMNVEV come from the germline V gene (reference sequence). The CDR3 covers 15 residues. Between the trimmed V and J ends, which lost 6 bases and 10 bases, there was a span of 19 bases.

The V gene is TRBV9, the J gene TRBJ2-1, with 8 nucleotides matching TRBD2. The ends lost 0 bases at V and 12 bases at J; junction bases unmatched: 11. In germline, CDR1 is SGDLS, CDR2 YYNGEE. This CDR3 contains 15 residues. The chain's CDR3 is CASSVVGQSGGRQFF. In DNA form, the CDR3 reads TGTGCCAGCAGCGTAGTGGGGCAGAGCGGGGGTCGGCAGTTCTTC.

Turning to this clone: Germline and junction disagree at one end, which may indicate a read error. The genes are TRBV30 and TRBJ1-5, with D possibly matching TRBD1 (5 bases). CDR1 GTSNPN and CDR2 SVGIG come from the germline V gene (reference sequence). This CDR3 is 13 amino acids long. Written as DNA, the CDR3 is TGTGCCGGGAGTCGGGGGGTTGAACAGCCCCAGCATTTT. Translation gives CAGSRGVEQPQHF.

The chain uses TRBV6-2 or TRBV6-3 and TRBJ1-1, with D possibly matching TRBD1 (6 bases). V was pared by 5 bases and J by 1 base, with 14 bases between. The CDR3 is 15 amino acids. The germline gives CDR1 MNHEY, CDR2 SVGEGT. In nucleotides, the CDR3 is TGTGCCAGCAGTACCGCCCGGGGGGCGAACACTGAAGCTTTCTTT. Its translation is CASSTARGANTEAFF.

This rearrangement joins TRBV7-2 to TRBJ1-1; 8 nucleotides align to TRBD1. CDR3 length: 15 residues. Germline V gene sequence: CDR1 SGHTA, CDR2 FQGNSA. Trimming took 5 bases from V and 4 from J; bases not matched to a gene: 9. CDR3 sequence reads: CASSPRTGMVTEAFF. CDR3 bases: TGTGCCAGCAGCCCAAGGACAGGGATGGTCACTGAAGCTTTCTTT. The whole variable domain, remainder taken from reference TRBV7-2 and TRBJ1-1, is GAGVSQSPSNKVTEKGKDVELRCDPISGHTALYWYRQSLGQGLEFLIYFQGNSAPDKSGLPSDRFSAERTGGSVSTLTIQRTQQEDSAVYLCASSPRTGMVTEAFFGQGTRLTVV.

This chain connects TRBV30 to TRBJ1-6; 7 nucleotides align to TRBD1. The V gene's germline CDR1 is GTSNPN and CDR2 SVGIG (reference sequence). The CDR3 runs to 14 residues. Trimming took 2 bases from V and 7 from J; bases not matched to a gene: 5. CDR3 region: CAWSTRTGNSPLHF. CDR3 nucleotide sequence: TGTGCCTGGAGTACTCGGACAGGAAATTCACCCCTCCACTTT.

V gene TRBV6-2 or TRBV6-3 combines with J gene TRBJ1-2; 8 bases fit TRBD1. Germline V gives CDR1 MNHEY, CDR2 SVGEGT. The junction had 9 bases not matched to a gene; V was cut back by 5 bases and J by 4 bases. This CDR3 region has 15 residues. The CDR3, as DNA: TGTGCCAGCAGTGATACAGGGGGAGGTTCCTATGGCTACACCTTC. Its protein is CASSDTGGGSYGYTF.

J is TRBJ2-7 and V is TRBV6-5; maybe TRBD1 (5 bases). The CDR3 is 14 amino acids. V was shortened by 2 bases and J by 7 bases, with 15 bases between the two germline ends. In germline, CDR1 is MNHEY, CDR2 SVGAGI. CDR3 region: CASSYLQGIREQYF. For the CDR3, the DNA is TGTGCCAGCAGTTACCTCCAGGGTATCCGGGAGCAGTACTTC.

The chain uses TRBV3-1 (or the pseudogene TRBV3-2) and TRBJ2-7; no definite D call. V lost 0 bases and J lost 0, with 9 bases in between. The germline CDR1 and CDR2 sequences are LGHDT and YNNKEL (reference sequence). The length of the CDR3 is 15 residues. This CDR3 reads CASSQESGISYEQYF. CDR3 DNA sequence: TGTGCCAGCAGCCAAGAGTCTGGGATCTCCTACGAGCAGTACTTC.

The chain recombines TRBV6-1 with TRBJ2-1, with 12 bases fitting TRBD2. This CDR3 spans 16 amino acids. Germline lookup yields CDR1 MNHNS and CDR2 SASEGT. J was trimmed by 8 bases and V by 4 bases; bases with no gene match: 9. CDR3 loop: CASSAGLAGTHDEQFF. The CDR3 DNA follows: TGTGCCAGCAGTGCGGGACTAGCGGGTACCCATGATGAGCAGTTCTTC.

This clone occurred once. This chain connects TRBV27 to TRBJ2-3; no reliable D call. CDR1 is MNHEY and CDR2 is SMNVEV in the germline V gene (reference sequence). V was clipped by 2 bases and J by 2 bases, with 11 bases between them. The CDR3 runs 15 residues. The CDR3 loop is CASSLVRPSTDTQYF. CDR3 in DNA: TGTGCCAGCAGTTTAGTCCGCCCCTCCACAGATACGCAGTATTTT.

The gene calls are TRBV6-6 and TRBJ1-2; TRBD1 matches 7 bases. V was clipped by 5 bases and J by 4 bases; unmatched bases: 4. The CDR3 extends over 13 amino acids. The germline V gene encodes CDR1 MNHNY and CDR2 SVGAGI (reference sequence). CDR3 in DNA: TGTGCCAGCAGTCGGGACAGCCTCTATGGCTACACCTTC. Its translation is CASSRDSLYGYTF.

The chain combines TRBV5-1 with TRBJ2-7; unclear D gene. Per the germline V gene, CDR1 is SGHRS and CDR2 is YFSETQ. Deletions cut 0 bases from V and 4 bases from J, with 17 bases between. The CDR3 runs to 16 residues. The CDR3: CASSLAVGTPAYEQYF. The CDR3 DNA sequence: TGCGCCAGCAGCTTGGCCGTGGGAACCCCGGCTTACGAGCAGTACTTC.

This rearrangement joins TRBV7-8 to TRBJ1-5; D is unresolved. The CDR3 sequence is 15 residues long. Between the trimmed V and J ends, which lost 5 bases and 3 bases, there was a span of 14 bases. The germline V gene has CDR1 SGHVS and CDR2 FQNEAQ. The CDR3 DNA reads as TGTGCCAGCAGCCTCAGGAGAACAGACAATCAGCCCCAGCATTTT. Protein sequence: CASSLRRTDNQPQHF.

In this sample, this clone turned up once. At one of its ends the junction is not consistent with the germline gene, which may arise from a read error. The rearrangement links TRBV6-2 or TRBV6-3 to TRBJ2-1; 9 bases agree with TRBD2. There are 12 residues in the CDR3. Germline V gene sequence: CDR1 MNHEY, CDR2 SVGEGT. For the CDR3, the DNA is TGTGCCAGCAGTTACGGGACTAGCCCGGCGATCTTC. As protein: CASSYGTSPAIF.

The chain uses TRBV4-1 and TRBJ2-7; no reliable D call. CDR1 is MGHRA, CDR2 YSYEKL, per germline. The CDR3 runs 15 residues. V shed 1 base and J shed 0 bases, with 10 bases lying between them. As DNA, the CDR3 is TGCGCCAGCAGCCAAGGGCAGGCTATCTCCTACGAGCAGTACTTC. Translated: CASSQGQAISYEQYF.

This chain joins TRBV11-2 and TRBJ1-1; maybe TRBD1 (6 bases). The CDR3 runs 17 residues. The V and J ends lost 0 bases and 3 bases respectively, with 17 bases between them. Germline CDR1 is SGHAT and CDR2 is FQNNGV. The CDR3 DNA reads as TGTGCCAGCAGCTTAGATCTTTTTCCCAGGGGCGACACTGAAGCTTTCTTT. It yields the protein CASSLDLFPRGDTEAFF.

V is TRBV6-2 or TRBV6-3 and J is TRBJ2-2; D gene uncertain. Trimming took off 5 bases at V and 0 bases at J, with 4 bases between the two ends. CDR1 is MNHEY, CDR2 SVGEGT, per germline. The CDR3 spans 13 residues. The CDR3 sequence: CASSSTNTGELFF. The DNA for the CDR3 is TGTGCCAGCAGTAGTACGAACACCGGGGAGCTGTTTTTT.

This clone appeared a few times. The chain joins TRBV10-1 to TRBJ2-2; 7 positions agree with TRBD1. The CDR3 totals 13 residues. Germline CDR1 is WNHNN and CDR2 is SYGVQD (reference sequence). V was pared by 0 bases and J by 12 bases, with 4 bases of the junction left unmatched. In nucleotides, the CDR3 is TGCGCCAGCAGTGAGTCCAACAGGGGAAAGCTGTTTTTT. It specifies CASSESNRGKLFF.

The chain employs TRBV5-6 and TRBJ2-1; TRBD2 is a possible D gene (6 bases). V was cut by 4 bases and J by 6 bases, with 14 bases left in between. The CDR3 runs 14 residues. From germline, CDR1 is SGHDT and CDR2 YYEEEE. CDR3 region: CASSLVGGTNEQFF. The DNA for the CDR3 is TGTGCCAGCAGCCTGGTAGGCGGGACCAATGAGCAGTTCTTC.

The chain joins TRBV21-1 to TRBJ2-1; the D call of TRBD1 is as the table states it, not checked on the DNA. TRBV21-1 is a pseudogene segment. The CDR3 is 14 amino acids. The CDR3 loop reads CASSTGQGVNEQFF. The CDR3 DNA follows: TGTGCCAGCAGCACGGGACAGGGGGTAAATGAGCAGTTCTTC.

V and J are TRBV12-3 or TRBV12-4 and TRBJ2-5, with D uncertain. Deletions cut 3 bases from V and 4 bases from J, with 6 bases between. The CDR3 contains 12 residues. The CDR3 spells CASSFTGETQYF. CDR3 coding DNA: TGTGCCAGCAGTTTTACGGGAGAGACCCAGTACTTC.

The chain employs TRBV20-1 and TRBJ1-2; D uncertain. Per germline, CDR1 DFQATT and CDR2 SNEGSKA (reference sequence). The CDR3 contains 10 residues. The V gene lost 7 bases and the J gene lost 7 bases, with 10 bases spanning the gap. The CDR3 bases are TGCAGTGGAGGGCAAGGTGGCTACACCTTC. Its translation: CSGGQGGYTF.

This chain uses TRBV28 with TRBJ1-1, with 10 bases aligning to TRBD1. CDR1 and CDR2 from the germline V gene are MDHEN and SYDVKM. With V trimmed by 5 bases and J by 2 bases, 11 bases remained unmatched. The CDR3 contains 17 residues. Here the CDR3 DNA reads TGTGCCAGCAGTCTCCCGGGACAGGGGAGACCTAACACTGAAGCTTTCTTT. Its protein product is CASSLPGQGRPNTEAFF.

The rearrangement links TRBV7-9 to TRBJ2-6, with a possible D match to TRBD1 (6 bases). This CDR3 spans 18 amino acids. The V end was cut by 1 base, the J end by 0 bases, with 13 bases between. CDR1 SEHNR and CDR2 FQNEAQ come from the germline V gene (reference sequence). CDR3 coding DNA: TGTGCCAGCAGCTTAGGGTGGACAGTTCACTCTGGGGCCAACGTCCTGACTTTC. Translation: CASSLGWTVHSGANVLTF.

V usage is TRBV11-2 and J usage is TRBJ1-3, with TRBD1 matching 7 bases. CDR1 is SGHAT and CDR2 is FQNNGV in the germline V gene. Trimming cost V 2 bases and J 4 bases; bases outside gene matches: 5. CDR3 size: 15 residues. CDR3 coding DNA: TGTGCCAGCAGCTTAACGACAGGGTACGGAAACACCATATATTTT. Translating gives CASSLTTGYGNTIYF.